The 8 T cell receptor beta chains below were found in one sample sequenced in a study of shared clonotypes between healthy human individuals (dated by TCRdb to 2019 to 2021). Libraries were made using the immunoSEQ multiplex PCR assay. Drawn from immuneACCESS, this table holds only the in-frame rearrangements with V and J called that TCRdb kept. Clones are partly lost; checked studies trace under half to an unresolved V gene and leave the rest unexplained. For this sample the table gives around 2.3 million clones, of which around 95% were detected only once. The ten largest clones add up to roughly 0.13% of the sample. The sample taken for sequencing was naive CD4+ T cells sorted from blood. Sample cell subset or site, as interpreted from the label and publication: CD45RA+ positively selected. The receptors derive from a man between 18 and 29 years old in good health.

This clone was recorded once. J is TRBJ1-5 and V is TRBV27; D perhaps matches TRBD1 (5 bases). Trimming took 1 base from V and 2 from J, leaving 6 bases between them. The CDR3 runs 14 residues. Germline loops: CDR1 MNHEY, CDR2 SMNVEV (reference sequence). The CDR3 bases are TGTGCCAGCAGTTTATGGGGGGGCAATCAGCCCCAGCATTTT. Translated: CASSLWGGNQPQHF.

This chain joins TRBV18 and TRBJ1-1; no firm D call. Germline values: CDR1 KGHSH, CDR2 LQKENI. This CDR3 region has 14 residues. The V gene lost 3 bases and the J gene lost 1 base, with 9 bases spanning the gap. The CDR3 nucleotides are TGTGCCAGCTCACCGGGGAACGGGAACACTGAAGCTTTCTTT. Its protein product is CASSPGNGNTEAFF.

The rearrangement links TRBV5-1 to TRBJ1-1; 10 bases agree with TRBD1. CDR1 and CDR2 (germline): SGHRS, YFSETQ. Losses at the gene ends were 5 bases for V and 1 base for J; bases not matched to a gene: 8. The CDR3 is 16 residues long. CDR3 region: CASSRTGGAKNTEAFF. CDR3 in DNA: TGCGCCAGCAGTAGGACAGGGGGGGCCAAGAACACTGAAGCTTTCTTT.

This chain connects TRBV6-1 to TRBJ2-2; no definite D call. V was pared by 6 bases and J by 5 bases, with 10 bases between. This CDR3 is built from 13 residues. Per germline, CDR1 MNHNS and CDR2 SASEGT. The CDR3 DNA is TGTGCCAGCAGCTTTTCTCGAACCGGGGAGCTGTTTTTT. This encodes CASSFSRTGELFF.

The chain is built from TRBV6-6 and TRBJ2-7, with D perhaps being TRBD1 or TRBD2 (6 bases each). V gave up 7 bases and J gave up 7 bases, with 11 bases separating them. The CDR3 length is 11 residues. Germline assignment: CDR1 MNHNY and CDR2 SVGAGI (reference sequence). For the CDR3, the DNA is TGTGCCAGCAATGGGGGGCTGGAGCAGTACTTC. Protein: CASNGGLEQYF.

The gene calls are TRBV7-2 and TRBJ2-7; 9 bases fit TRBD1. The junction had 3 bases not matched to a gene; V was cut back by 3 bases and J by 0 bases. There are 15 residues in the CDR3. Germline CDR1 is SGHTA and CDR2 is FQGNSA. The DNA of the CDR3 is TGTGCCAGCAGCTTCGGACAGGGGCTCTCCTACGAGCAGTACTTC. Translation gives CASSFGQGLSYEQYF. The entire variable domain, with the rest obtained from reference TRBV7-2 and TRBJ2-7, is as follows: GAGVSQSPSNKVTEKGKDVELRCDPISGHTALYWYRQSLGQGLEFLIYFQGNSAPDKSGLPSDRFSAERTGGSVSTLTIQRTQQEDSAVYLCASSFGQGLSYEQYFGPGTRLTVT.

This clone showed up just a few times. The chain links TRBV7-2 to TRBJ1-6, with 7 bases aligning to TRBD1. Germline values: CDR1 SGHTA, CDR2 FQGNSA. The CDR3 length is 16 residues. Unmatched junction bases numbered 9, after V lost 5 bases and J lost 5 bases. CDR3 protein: CASSRKTGSNNSPLHF. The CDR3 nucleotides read TGTGCCAGCAGCCGGAAGACAGGGTCGAATAATTCACCCCTCCACTTT.

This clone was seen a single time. In DNA, the CDR3 is TGTGCCAGCAGCTTAGAGGCAGGGGTTAATTCACCCCTCCACTTT. Protein sequence: CASSLEAGVNSPLHF. The chain has TRBV7-9 and TRBJ1-6, with D perhaps TRBD1 (6 bases). Per germline, CDR1 SEHNR and CDR2 FQNEAQ (reference sequence). This CDR3 has 15 amino acids. Trimming took 1 base from V and 6 from J, leaving 10 bases between them.